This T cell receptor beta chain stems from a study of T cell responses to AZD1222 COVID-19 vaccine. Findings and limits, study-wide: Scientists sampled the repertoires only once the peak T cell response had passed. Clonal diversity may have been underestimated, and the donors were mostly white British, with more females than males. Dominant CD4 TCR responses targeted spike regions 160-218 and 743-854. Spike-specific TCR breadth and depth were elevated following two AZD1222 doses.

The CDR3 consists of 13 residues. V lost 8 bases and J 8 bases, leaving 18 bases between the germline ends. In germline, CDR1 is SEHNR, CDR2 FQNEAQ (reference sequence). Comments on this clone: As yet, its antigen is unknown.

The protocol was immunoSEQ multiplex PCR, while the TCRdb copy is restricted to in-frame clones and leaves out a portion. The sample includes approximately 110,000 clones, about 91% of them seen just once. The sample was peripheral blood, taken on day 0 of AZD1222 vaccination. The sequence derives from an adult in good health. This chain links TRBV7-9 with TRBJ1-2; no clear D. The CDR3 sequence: CASGLPGRGGYTF. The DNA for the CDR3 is TGTGCCAGCGGACTACCGGGCCGTGGAGGCTACACCTTC.